The 20 T cell receptor beta chains listed next were all sequenced from one sample in a study of T cells in Graves' hyperthyroidism and ophthalmopathy. The investigators amplified TCR beta CDR3 regions from RNA transcripts. During a first-round RT-PCR of the TCR CDR3, the HTBI primer set was used. TCRdb processed the multiplex PCR reads anew with MiXCR; each CDR3 protein has one entry. The repertoire holds 460,000 or so distinct CDR3 sequences, with roughly 14% as singletons. Sequenced: blood. Every receptor here comes from a woman under 30 with Graves' hyperthyroidism.

This clonotype was recorded at least ten times. The rearrangement links TRBV30 to TRBJ1-1; D gene ambiguous. With 3 bases removed from V and 0 bases from J, the gap between germline ends came to 17 bases. The V gene's germline CDR1 is GTSNPN and CDR2 SVGIG (reference sequence). The CDR3 spans 16 residues. In nucleotides, the CDR3 is TGTGCCTGGAGCGACCGGTGGCAGATTATGAACACTGAAGCTTTCTTT. It yields the protein CAWSDRWQIMNTEAFF.

This clonotype was seen repeatedly, ten times or more. The V gene is TRBV10-1, the J gene TRBJ1-1, with D hard to call. The germline gives CDR1 WNHNN, CDR2 SYGVQD (reference sequence). Trimming stripped 0 bases from V and 0 bases from J, with 8 bases between. This CDR3 contains 15 residues. CDR3 bases: TGCGCCAGCAGTGAGTCTGAGGGTATGAACACTGAAGCTTTCTTT. Translating it yields CASSESEGMNTEAFF.

This clonotype was seen many times. V gene TRBV12-3 or TRBV12-4 combines with J gene TRBJ2-2; 9 positions agree with TRBD2. The V gene end was trimmed by 7 bases and the J gene end by 4 bases; junction bases not matched to a gene: 16. The CDR3 length is 18 residues. CDR3 sequence reads: CASTIHGASGIPTGELFF. As DNA, the CDR3 is TGTGCCAGCACCATCCATGGGGCTAGCGGGATACCCACCGGGGAGCTGTTTTTT.

This clonotype showed up many times. The CDR3 loop is CACAGKNSGRETQYF. CDR3 DNA sequence: TGTGCCTGCGCCGGGAAGAACAGTGGTCGCGAGACCCAGTACTTC. The J gene is TRBJ2-5, the V gene TRBV30; TRBD2 might be the D (5 bases). CDR1 and CDR2 (germline): GTSNPN, SVGIG (reference sequence). The CDR3 sequence is 15 residues long. Trimming removed 6 bases at V and 5 bases at J, with 22 bases between. The complete variable domain, with remaining parts taken from reference TRBV30 and TRBJ2-5, reads SQTIHQWPATLVQPVGSPLSLECTVEGTSNPNLYWYRQAAGRGLQLLFYSVGIGQISSEVPQNLSASRPQDRQFILSSKKLLLSDSGFYLCACAGKNSGRETQYFGPGTRLLVL.

This clonotype has at least ten counts. The chain carries TRBV29-1 and TRBJ2-1; 10 nucleotides align to TRBD1. V shed 7 bases and J 4 bases; nucleotides not matched to a gene: 4. Germline V gives CDR1 SQVTM, CDR2 ANQGSEA. The CDR3 has 13 amino acids. The CDR3 spells CSGRTGGYNEQFF. Here the CDR3 DNA reads TGCAGCGGCAGGACAGGGGGTTACAATGAGCAGTTCTTC.

There are many counts of this clonotype. The CDR3 loop reads CASFDRGLVNTEAFF. Written as DNA, the CDR3 is TGTGCCAGCTTCGACAGGGGGCTGGTGAACACTGAAGCTTTCTTT. The chain joins TRBV6-1 to TRBJ1-1; 10 bases fit TRBD1. Germline loops: CDR1 MNHNS, CDR2 SASEGT. Trimming removed 8 bases from V and 0 bases from J; junction bases left unmatched: 6. CDR3 length: 15 amino acids.

This clonotype has just one count. This chain uses TRBV2 with TRBJ2-1; 7 bases map to TRBD2. The ends lost 3 bases at V and 4 bases at J; junction bases unmatched: 6. Germline V gene sequence: CDR1 SNHLY, CDR2 FYNNEI. This CDR3 has 15 amino acids. The CDR3 loop is CASSEVRGGYNEQFF. The DNA for the CDR3 is TGTGCCAGCAGTGAGGTGCGGGGAGGGTACAATGAGCAGTTCTTC.

The table lists this clonotype with many counts. This chain uses TRBV7-2 with TRBJ2-1; 11 bases match TRBD2. CDR3 length: 15 amino acids. The V segment lost 4 bases and the J segment 5 bases; nucleotides outside the gene matches: 4. Germline V gives CDR1 SGHTA, CDR2 FQGNSA. CDR3 protein: CASSSLAGGHNEQFF. The CDR3 nucleotides read TGTGCCAGCAGCTCGCTAGCGGGAGGTCACAATGAGCAGTTCTTC.

This clonotype was recorded a few times. V gene TRBV4-2 combines with J gene TRBJ1-3; 8 nucleotides align to TRBD1. Germline CDR1 reads LGHNA; CDR2 reads YNFKEQ. This CDR3 is built from 16 residues. J gave up 3 bases and V 0 bases, and 4 bases lay outside the gene matches. The CDR3 bases are TGTGCCAGCAGCCAAGACCAGGGGGCGCGTGGAAACACCATATATTTT. Residues: CASSQDQGARGNTIYF.

This clonotype has more than one count but fewer than ten. CDR3: CSARVGTGELFF. In nucleotides, the CDR3 is TGCAGCGCTCGAGTGGGCACCGGGGAGCTGTTTTTT. The V gene is TRBV29-1, the J gene TRBJ2-2; D is undetermined. The germline V and J ends were trimmed by 7 bases and 4 bases, with 10 bases remaining between them. CDR3 length: 12 amino acids. Germline CDR1 SQVTM, CDR2 ANQGSEA.

This clonotype turned up a few times. This chain connects TRBV19 to TRBJ2-3, with D possibly being TRBD2 (7 bases). The CDR3 runs to 13 residues. Germline-derived CDR1 and CDR2 are LNHDA and SQIVND (reference sequence). The V end lost 4 bases, the J end lost 8 bases, and 13 bases lay between the germline ends. CDR3 in amino acids: CASSNREGGTQYF. The CDR3 DNA sequence: TGTGCCAGTAGTAACAGGGAGGGGGGTACGCAGTATTTT.

This clonotype occurred many times. The V gene is TRBV5-1, the J gene TRBJ2-7; D might be TRBD1 or TRBD2, each matching 5 bases. V lost 0 bases, J lost 5 bases, and 12 bases lay in between. Germline CDR1 SGHRS, CDR2 YFSETQ. The CDR3 length is 14 residues. CDR3 region: CASSLGGRDDEQYV. In DNA form, the CDR3 reads TGCGCCAGCAGCTTGGGGGGTAGGGACGACGAGCAGTACGTC.

In this sample, this clonotype turned up a few times. V is TRBV5-1 and J is TRBJ2-5; 7 positions match TRBD2. The V gene end was trimmed by 4 bases and the J gene end by 0 bases; junction bases not matched to a gene: 3. The CDR3 sequence is 14 residues long. The germline CDR1 and CDR2 sequences are SGHRS and YFSETQ. The CDR3 region has the DNA TGCGCCAGCAGCCTCCTAGCGGACCAAGAGACCCAGTACTTC. It codes for CASSLLADQETQYF.

This clonotype was found many times. In DNA form, the CDR3 reads TGTGCCAGCAGTACTAGGGATAAAGACTATGGCTACACCTTC. This codes for CASSTRDKDYGYTF. The chain has TRBV27 and TRBJ1-2; D not resolved. CDR3 length: 14 residues. In germline, CDR1 is MNHEY, CDR2 SMNVEV (reference sequence). The ends were cut back, 5 bases at V and 3 bases at J, with 13 bases in the middle.

In this sample, this clonotype turned up many times. The chain uses TRBV12-3 or TRBV12-4 and TRBJ2-7; 11 nucleotides match TRBD2. This CDR3 region has 14 residues. J lost 4 bases, V lost 6 bases, and 5 bases had no gene match. The CDR3 region has the DNA TGTGCCAGCAGCTATAGCGGGAGGGGATACGAGCAGTACTTC. Its protein is CASSYSGRGYEQYF.

Worth noting for this clonotype: A much larger clone is a single base away; this may be a read error. The DNA for the CDR3 is TGTGCCAGCAGCTTGATGGCTAGCGGCCTTAACAATGAGCAGTTCTTC. Its protein product is CASSLMASGLNNEQFF. The chain is built from TRBV5-4 and TRBJ2-1; 7 nucleotides agree with TRBD2. The V gene's germline CDR1 is SGHNT and CDR2 YYREEE (reference sequence). V shed 1 base and J 5 bases; nucleotides not matched to a gene: 9. The CDR3 has 16 amino acids. The whole variable domain, remainder taken from reference TRBV5-4 and TRBJ2-1, is ETGVTQSPTHLIKTRGQQVTLRCSSQSGHNTVSWYQQALGQGPQFIFQYYREEENGRGNFPPRFSGLQFPNYSSELNVNALELDDSALYLCASSLMASGLNNEQFFGPGTRLTVL.

Comment on this clonotype: A single base separates this from a much larger clone, so it may be a read error. The gene calls are TRBV2 and TRBJ2-7; TRBD1 agrees at 8 bases. With 3 bases clipped from V and 9 bases from J, the junction kept 4 bases outside the gene matches. Germline CDR1 SNHLY, CDR2 FYNNEI. CDR3 length equals 12 residues. This CDR3 reads CASSEGTGAQYF. The CDR3 DNA follows: TGTGCCAGCAGTGAGGGGACAGGCGCGCAGTACTTC. Based on the CDR3 plus reference TRBV2 and TRBJ2-7, the full variable domain is EPEVTQTPSHQVTQMGQEVILRCVPISNHLYFYWYRQILGQKVEFLVSFYNNEISEKSEIFDDQFSVERPDGSNFTLKIRSTKLEDSAMYFCASSEGTGAQYFGPGTRLTVT.

This chain links TRBV11-2 with TRBJ2-1, with a tentative D call TRBD2 (6 bases). The CDR3 runs to 15 residues. Trimming removed 11 bases at V and 7 bases at J, with 24 bases between. The germline gives CDR1 SGHAT, CDR2 FQNNGV. This chain's CDR3 is CASGGGKAGINEQFF. For the CDR3, the DNA is TGTGCCTCTGGGGGAGGCAAGGCGGGAATTAATGAGCAGTTCTTC.

On this clonotype: One base away lies a much larger clone, so this may be a sequencing read error. The V call is TRBV4-1, the J call TRBJ2-7; TRBD2 matches at 10 bases. CDR1 is MGHRA and CDR2 is YSYEKL in the germline V gene. The CDR3 extends over 17 amino acids. In DNA, the CDR3 is TGCGCCTGCAGCCAAGATATGGGACTAGCGAAAGTCTACGAGCAGTACGTC. Translated, it gives CACSQDMGLAKVYEQYV.

On this clonotype itself: With a much larger clone just one base away, this may be a read error. The V call is TRBV7-9, the J call TRBJ2-2; a weak D match, TRBD2 (5 bases). Looked up from germline, CDR1 is SEHNR and CDR2 is FQNEAQ (reference sequence). The CDR3 runs 15 residues. CDR3 in amino acids: CPSSLISVDTGELFF. In DNA form, the CDR3 reads TGTCCCAGCAGCTTAATTAGCGTGGACACCGGGGAGCTGTTTTTT.